These 10 T cell receptor beta chains share one sample of origin, sequenced in a study of cytomegalovirus exposure and HLA in healthy donors. PCR employed 60 Vbeta and 13 Jbeta primers. Sequencing used immunoSEQ multiplex PCR; TCRdb keeps in-frame clones, though not all of them. The sample yields about 99,000 clones, about three quarters seen once. Sequenced material: PBMCs. The receptors originated from a man in his 60s in good health and CMV-seropositive.

The DNA of the CDR3 is TGTGCCAGCAGCCCTATTGCACAGCCAAACACCGGGGAGCTGTTTTTT. This encodes CASSPIAQPNTGELFF. This chain links TRBV7-6 with TRBJ2-2; no clear D gene. Between the trimmed V and J ends, which lost 5 bases and 2 bases, there was a span of 15 bases. Germline V gene sequence: CDR1 SGHVS, CDR2 FNYEAQ. This CDR3 region has 16 residues. The full variable domain, in which reference TRBV7-6 and TRBJ2-2 provide the parts outside the CDR3, is GAGVSQSPRYKVTKRGQDVALRCDPISGHVSLYWYRQALGQGPEFLTYFNYEAQQDKSGLPNDRFSAERPEGSISTLTIQRTEQRDSAMYRCASSPIAQPNTGELFFGEGSRLTVL.

The V gene is TRBV19, the J gene TRBJ1-4, with 7 nucleotides matching TRBD1. CDR1 LNHDA and CDR2 SQIVND come from the germline V gene (reference sequence). The junction had 6 bases not matched to a gene; V was cut back by 4 bases and J by 4 bases. The CDR3 contains 15 residues. CDR3 nucleotide sequence: TGTGCCAGTAGTAACTACAGGGGACTTAATGAAAAACTGTTTTTT. This encodes CASSNYRGLNEKLFF. Combining the CDR3 with reference TRBV19 and TRBJ1-4 gives the whole variable domain DGGITQSPKYLFRKEGQNVTLSCEQNLNHDAMYWYRQDPGQGLRLIYYSQIVNDFQKGDIAEGYSVSREKKESFPLTVTSAQKNPTAFYLCASSNYRGLNEKLFFGSGTQLSVL.

The chain has TRBV27 and TRBJ1-2; D call uncertain. From germline, CDR1 is MNHEY and CDR2 SMNVEV (reference sequence). This CDR3 comprises 14 residues. V was clipped by 8 bases and J by 10 bases, with 23 bases between them. As DNA, the CDR3 is TGTGCCAGCTTGCGGGATCGAACCCGAGATGACTACACCTTC. Its protein is CASLRDRTRDDYTF.

This clone was seen a few times. The gene calls are TRBV2 and TRBJ1-2; TRBD1 matches at 8 bases. CDR1 and CDR2 (germline): SNHLY, FYNNEI. This CDR3 region has 14 residues. The V segment lost 6 bases and the J segment 2 bases; nucleotides outside the gene matches: 5. The DNA for the CDR3 is TGTGCCAGCAGCCCCGACAGGGGCAACTATGGCTACACCTTC. Translating it yields CASSPDRGNYGYTF.

This chain connects TRBV6-6 to TRBJ1-2, with D hard to call. Germline CDR1 reads MNHNY; CDR2 reads SVGAGI (reference sequence). Trimming pared 0 bases from V and 4 bases from J, leaving 15 bases between. This CDR3 is built from 16 residues. The CDR3 loop is CASSYSSGGSSYGYTF. Written as DNA, the CDR3 is TGTGCCAGCAGTTACTCGTCAGGTGGTTCATCCTATGGCTACACCTTC.

Points on this clone: The same CDR3 is also encoded by other DNA sequences in this sample. This rearrangement joins TRBV9 to TRBJ1-4; the match to TRBD1 covers 8 bases. V trimming: 0 bases; J trimming: 2 bases; junction bases outside the gene matches: 0. The CDR3 length is 15 residues. CDR1 and CDR2 from the germline V gene are SGDLS and YYNGEE. CDR3 sequence reads: CASSVGTGTNEKLFF. The CDR3 DNA sequence: TGTGCCAGCAGCGTAGGGACAGGGACTAATGAAAAACTGTTTTTT.

The J gene is TRBJ1-2, the V gene TRBV9; D ambiguous. Trimming shortened V by 2 bases and J by 1 base, and 6 bases separated the two germline ends. The CDR3 contains 13 residues. Germline V gene sequence: CDR1 SGDLS, CDR2 YYNGEE. The CDR3 bases are TGTGCCAGCAGCGTCACGGGTAACTATGGCTACACCTTC. Its protein product is CASSVTGNYGYTF.

The chain uses TRBV5-1 and TRBJ1-3; D possibly corresponds to TRBD1 (6 bases). The CDR3 is 14 amino acids. Germline V gene data show CDR1 as SGHRS and CDR2 as YFSETQ. The germline V and J ends were trimmed by 7 bases and 0 bases, with 11 bases remaining between them. The CDR3 nucleotides are TGCGCCAGCCGTGGGGGCATCTCTGGAAACACCATATATTTT. It translates to CASRGGISGNTIYF.

Only one count was recorded for this clone. The rearrangement links TRBV15 to TRBJ2-5; 7 bases are shared with TRBD1. Germline trimming cut 0 bases from V and 4 bases from J; bases unmatched to any gene: 8. The CDR3 is 16 amino acids. Germline CDR1 and CDR2: LNHNV and YYDKDF (reference sequence). CDR3 in DNA: TGTGCCACCAGCAGAGATTCAGGGACAGTAAGAGAGACCCAGTACTTC. Translating it yields CATSRDSGTVRETQYF. The full variable domain, its missing parts supplied by reference TRBV15 and TRBJ2-5, is DAMVIQNPRYQVTQFGKPVTLSCSQTLNHNVMYWYQQKSSQAPKLLFHYYDKDFNNEADTPDNFQSRRPNTSFCFLDIRSPGLGDTAMYLCATSRDSGTVRETQYFGPGTRLLVL.

This clone has just a few counts. This rearrangement joins TRBV6-5 to TRBJ1-2; D is undetermined. The V and J ends lost 0 bases and 3 bases respectively, with 11 bases between them. Looked up from germline, CDR1 is MNHEY and CDR2 is SVGAGI. The CDR3 runs 15 residues. The CDR3 DNA reads TGTGCCAGCAGTTACTCCGATAATGGAGACTATGGCTACACCTTC. Translated: CASSYSDNGDYGYTF.